One sample yielded the 21 T cell receptor beta chains listed below, sequenced in a study of blood T cell repertoires in COVID-19. Some clones are missing from TCRdb's copy, which holds only in-frame ones; the method was immunoSEQ multiplex PCR. The profile shows under 250,000 clones, nearly 90% of them singletons. Input material: PBMCs or T cells enriched from blood (not recorded which). These TCRs come from a man aged 25 to 40 who had recovered from COVID-19.

This chain uses TRBV7-8 with TRBJ2-7, with TRBD1 matching over 7 bases. CDR3 length: 15 amino acids. In germline, CDR1 is SGHVS, CDR2 FQNEAQ. Unmatched junction bases numbered 10, after V lost 5 bases and J lost 3 bases. In DNA, the CDR3 is TGTGCCAGCAGCCCGTCCGGGACAGCTCACTACGAGCAGTACTTC. As protein: CASSPSGTAHYEQYF.

This chain links TRBV7-9 with TRBJ2-7; 7 bases are shared with TRBD1. This CDR3 is built from 15 residues. The V segment lost 1 base and the J segment 2 bases; nucleotides outside the gene matches: 5. CDR1 and CDR2 from the germline V gene are SEHNR and FQNEAQ (reference sequence). This CDR3 is CASSLGDSRAYEQYF. In DNA form, the CDR3 reads TGTGCCAGCAGCTTAGGGGACAGCCGAGCCTACGAGCAGTACTTC. The full variable domain, in which reference TRBV7-9 and TRBJ2-7 provide the parts outside the CDR3, is DTGVSQNPRHKITKRGQNVTFRCDPISEHNRLYWYRQTLGQGPEFLTYFQNEAQLEKSRLLSDRFSAERPKGSFSTLEIQRTEQGDSAMYLCASSLGDSRAYEQYFGPGTRLTVT.

This clone was picked up one time. V is TRBV19 and J is TRBJ1-2, with D hard to call. This CDR3 is 11 amino acids long. V was cut by 1 base and J by 8 bases, with 5 bases left in between. Germline CDR1 is LNHDA and CDR2 is SQIVND (reference sequence). In DNA form, the CDR3 reads TGTGCCAGTAGTATAGGTCTGGGCTACACCTTC. Translated: CASSIGLGYTF.

This clone has a single count. The germline gene is not matched at one end of the junction; a read error may be the cause. The gene calls are TRBV27 and TRBJ2-7; a weak D match, TRBD2 (5 bases). Germline V gene lookup returns CDR1 MNHEY and CDR2 SMNVEV (reference sequence). This CDR3 spans 18 amino acids. CDR3 sequence (DNA): TGTGCCAGCAGGTTATTAATTCGAGACTTTATCGGACTCTACGAGCAGTACTTC. Its protein product is CASRLLIRDFIGLYEQYF.

The chain carries TRBV10-3 and TRBJ2-7; the D is unclear. The CDR3 sequence is 11 residues long. V gave up 4 bases and J gave up 5 bases, with 6 bases separating them. The V gene's germline CDR1 is ENHRY and CDR2 SYGVKD. The CDR3 sequence is CAISAVDEQYF. The CDR3 bases are TGTGCCATCAGTGCAGTTGACGAGCAGTACTTC.

This clone was counted a few times. J is TRBJ2-3 and V is TRBV7-3; D may be TRBD1 (6 bases). In germline, CDR1 is SGHTA, CDR2 FQGTGA. The CDR3 spans 15 residues. V was trimmed by 5 bases and J by 2 bases, leaving 14 bases between them. The CDR3 sequence is CASSIQGGSTDTQYF. CDR3 DNA sequence: TGTGCCAGCAGCATTCAAGGGGGTTCCACAGATACGCAGTATTTT.

The chain is built from TRBV28 and TRBJ1-2; 10 bases are shared with TRBD1. Per the germline V gene, CDR1 is MDHEN and CDR2 is SYDVKM. The CDR3 consists of 14 residues. The V and J ends lost 6 bases and 4 bases, in that order; junction bases with no gene match: 5. In DNA form, the CDR3 reads TGTGCCAGCAGGGAGACAGGGGGCGCCTATGGCTACACCTTC. Protein product: CASRETGGAYGYTF.

The gene calls are TRBV6-1 and TRBJ1-5, with D possibly being TRBD1 (5 bases). Germline assignment: CDR1 MNHNS and CDR2 SASEGT. The CDR3 runs 15 residues. The germline V and J ends were trimmed by 8 bases and 4 bases, with 18 bases remaining between them. CDR3 region: CASAQRVGGNQPQHF. CDR3 coding DNA: TGTGCCAGCGCTCAGAGAGTGGGGGGGAATCAGCCCCAGCATTTT.

Here the CDR3 reads CASRGTRDSGNTIYF. CDR3 sequence (DNA): TGTGCCAGCAGGGGGACGCGGGACTCTGGAAACACCATATATTTT. This rearrangement joins TRBV9 to TRBJ1-3; perhaps TRBD1 as D (5 bases). The ends were cut back, 5 bases at V and 0 bases at J, with 12 bases in the middle. The germline V gene encodes CDR1 SGDLS and CDR2 YYNGEE. The CDR3 length is 15 residues.

V usage is TRBV29-1 and J usage is TRBJ1-1; D not resolved. CDR3 length: 12 amino acids. V was trimmed by 4 bases and J by 3 bases, leaving 9 bases between them. Germline V lookup: CDR1 SQVTM, CDR2 ANQGSEA. The CDR3 region is CSVGERYTEAFF. The CDR3 DNA reads as TGCAGCGTTGGTGAGCGCTACACTGAAGCTTTCTTT.

This chain links TRBV5-5 with TRBJ1-5; tentative D call: TRBD1 (5 bases). The ends were cut back, 4 bases at V and 3 bases at J, with 20 bases in the middle. Germline-derived CDR1 and CDR2 are SGHKS and YYEKEE (reference sequence). CDR3 length equals 17 residues. The CDR3 spells CASSPEGRGRANQPQHF. The DNA for the CDR3 is TGTGCCAGCAGCCCGGAGGGTCGGGGGAGGGCCAATCAGCCCCAGCATTTT.

This sequence joins TRBV5-6 and TRBJ2-7, with a weak D call TRBD2 (5 bases). The CDR3 has 14 amino acids. Looked up from germline, CDR1 is SGHDT and CDR2 is YYEEEE. The germline V and J ends were trimmed by 3 bases and 0 bases, with 10 bases remaining between them. CDR3 residues: CASSSTGSSYEQYF. Here the CDR3 DNA reads TGTGCCAGCAGCTCCACGGGGAGCTCCTACGAGCAGTACTTC.

This sequence joins TRBV9 and TRBJ2-1; D may be TRBD1 (5 bases). CDR3 length equals 16 residues. Germline V lookup: CDR1 SGDLS, CDR2 YYNGEE. V lost 1 base, J lost 0 bases, and 11 bases lay in between. CDR3 DNA: TGTGCCAGCAGCGTACGCGGCGACAGCTCCTACAATGAGCAGTTCTTC. The encoded protein is CASSVRGDSSYNEQFF.

The chain employs TRBV5-1 and TRBJ2-3; 12 positions match TRBD2. CDR1 is SGHRS and CDR2 is YFSETQ in the germline V gene. Trimming took 2 bases from V and 5 from J; bases not matched to a gene: 9. This CDR3 has 17 residues. The CDR3 loop is CASSFRSTSGGGDTQYF. In DNA form, the CDR3 reads TGCGCCAGCAGCTTTCGATCGACTAGCGGGGGAGGAGATACGCAGTATTTT.

This clone showed up just a few times. The chain combines TRBV12-3 or TRBV12-4 with TRBJ1-2; D gene uncertain. V was cut by 4 bases and J by 7 bases, with 13 bases left in between. This CDR3 comprises 13 residues. The CDR3 reads CASSSVVFGGYTF. CDR3 in DNA: TGTGCCAGCAGTTCGGTGGTTTTTGGTGGCTACACCTTC.

This clone was seen only once. The chain employs TRBV6-6 and TRBJ2-5; 9 bases fit TRBD1. The trim removed 6 bases at V and 5 bases at J, leaving 10 bases unmatched. The CDR3 runs to 15 residues. Germline loops: CDR1 MNHNY, CDR2 SVGAGI (reference sequence). CDR3 region: CASSLKQGAGETQYF. CDR3 sequence (DNA): TGTGCCAGCAGCTTAAAACAGGGGGCCGGGGAGACCCAGTACTTC.

This chain joins TRBV27 and TRBJ2-5; 9 bases map to TRBD1. After removal of 0 bases from V and 5 bases from J, the junction contained 7 bases not matched to a gene. Looked up from germline, CDR1 is MNHEY and CDR2 is SMNVEV (reference sequence). CDR3 length: 16 residues. CDR3 coding DNA: TGTGCCAGCAGTTTATCTGGACAGGGGCTCTTGGAGACCCAGTACTTC. Protein: CASSLSGQGLLETQYF.

The chain recombines TRBV28 with TRBJ1-1, with 8 bases identical to TRBD1. V lost 3 bases and J lost 8; bases outside the gene matches: 8. The CDR3 totals 14 residues. Per the germline V gene, CDR1 is MDHEN and CDR2 is SYDVKM. The DNA for the CDR3 is TGTGCCAGCAGTTTGAGGGGCAGGGGGCGCGAAGCTTTCTTT. As protein: CASSLRGRGREAFF. The full variable domain, completed using reference TRBV28 and TRBJ1-1, is DVKVTQSSRYLVKRTGEKVFLECVQDMDHENMFWYRQDPGLGLRLIYFSYDVKMKEKGDIPEGYSVSREKKERFSLILESASTNQTSMYLCASSLRGRGREAFFGQGTRLTVV.

The chain recombines TRBV28 with TRBJ2-7, with 12 bases lining up with TRBD2. The J segment lost 1 base and the V segment lost 3 bases, leaving 7 bases of the junction unmatched. Germline V gives CDR1 MDHEN, CDR2 SYDVKM. This CDR3 has 17 residues. Here the CDR3 DNA reads TGTGCCAGCAGTTTTCGACTAGCGGGAGCTGGGTCCTACGAGCAGTACTTC. This translates into CASSFRLAGAGSYEQYF.

This sequence joins TRBV7-2 and TRBJ2-3; D might be TRBD2 (6 bases). With 8 bases removed from V and 6 bases from J, the gap between germline ends came to 30 bases. The CDR3 is made up of 18 amino acids. The germline CDR1 and CDR2 sequences are SGHTA and FQGNSA. Written as DNA, the CDR3 is TGTGCCAGCCCCGGGGGTGTCGGGGGATCCCGTCCCGGTGATACGCAGTATTTT. This gives the protein CASPGGVGGSRPGDTQYF.

This chain uses TRBV5-5 with TRBJ1-6, with 7 positions matching TRBD1. The V segment lost 1 base and the J segment 6 bases; nucleotides outside the gene matches: 4. The CDR3 has 15 amino acids. The germline gives CDR1 SGHKS, CDR2 YYEKEE (reference sequence). Here the CDR3 reads CASSLFDRVNSPLHF. The CDR3 bases are TGTGCCAGCAGCTTGTTCGACAGGGTTAATTCACCCCTCCACTTT.